One T cell receptor (beta chain) is described in this entry. The antigen is undetermined. Without the conserved terminal phenylalanine or tryptophan, this CDR3 likely stems from a read error. Study observations and caveats: Tumor Tregs overlapped most with tumor, then blood, naive CD4+ cells.

Germline CDR1 and CDR2: SGHTA and FQGTGA. This CDR3 is 15 amino acids long. With 5 bases removed from V and 1 base from J, the gap between germline ends came to 14 bases. After constant-region reverse-primer amplification, full-length variable regions underwent semi-nested PCR with Nested Universal Primer A. TCRdb reanalysed the 5' RACE reads using MiXCR and keeps one entry per CDR3 protein. The sample yields 5,500 to 8,000 distinct CDR3 sequences, around 66% seen once. Tregs were sorted as CD4+CD25+CD127-/low cells. Input material: tumor-infiltrating Tregs sorted from the breast tumor. The receptor was derived from a female donor with breast cancer. The chain is built from TRBV7-3 and TRBJ2-5; D possibly corresponds to TRBD2 (5 bases). The CDR3 loop is CASSPNGMSQETQYC. CDR3 DNA: TGTGCCAGCAGCCCTAACGGGATGTCCCAAGAGACCCAGTACTGC.